What follows is one T cell receptor (beta chain) and its context. TCRdb redid the calling of the RT-PCR reads with MiXCR, one entry per CDR3 protein. The table has 650,000 to 800,000 distinct CDR3 sequences, approximately 14% seen once. The sequenced material came from memory CD4+ T cells from blood. The clonotype comes from a female donor in good health, serving as a healthy control.

The CDR3 region is CASSRQGAGEAFF. In DNA form, the CDR3 reads TGTGCCAGCAGCCGACAGGGGGCCGGTGAAGCTTTCTTT. The chain couples TRBV3-1 to TRBJ1-1, with 10 nucleotides matching TRBD1. J gave up 7 bases and V 4 bases, and 3 bases lay outside the gene matches. Germline assignment: CDR1 LGHDT and CDR2 YNNKEL (reference sequence). This CDR3 is built from 13 residues. Full variable domain (rest looked up from reference TRBV3-1 and TRBJ1-1): DTAVSQTPKYLVTQMGNDKSIKCEQNLGHDTMYWYKQDSKKFLKIMFSYNNKELIINETVPNRFSPKSPDKAHLNLHINSLELGDSAVYFCASSRQGAGEAFFGQGTRLTVV.